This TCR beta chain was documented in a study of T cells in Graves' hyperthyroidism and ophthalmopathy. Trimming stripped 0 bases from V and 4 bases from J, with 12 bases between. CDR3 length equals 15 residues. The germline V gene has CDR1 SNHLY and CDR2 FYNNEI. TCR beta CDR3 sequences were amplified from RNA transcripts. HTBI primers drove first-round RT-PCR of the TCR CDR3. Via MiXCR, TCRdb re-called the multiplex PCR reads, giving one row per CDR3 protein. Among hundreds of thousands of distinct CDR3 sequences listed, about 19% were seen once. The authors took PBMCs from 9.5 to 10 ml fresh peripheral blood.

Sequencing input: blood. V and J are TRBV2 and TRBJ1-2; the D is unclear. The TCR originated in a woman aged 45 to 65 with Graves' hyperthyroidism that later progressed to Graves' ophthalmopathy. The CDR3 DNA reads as TGTGCCAGCAGTGAAGCCCGTGTGGGGATCTATGGCTACACCTTC. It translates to CASSEARVGIYGYTF.